The 14 T cell receptor beta chains below were found in one sample sequenced in a study of early stage breast cancer tumors. Using immunoSEQ multiplex PCR, the repertoire was profiled, and TCRdb retains in-frame clones only, with some absent. The sample carries 39,000 or so clones, around 69% recorded once. The sequencing sample was made of blood. The receptors were gathered from a person in their fifties with breast cancer.

The V call is TRBV30, the J call TRBJ2-3; a weak D match, TRBD2 (5 bases). Per germline, CDR1 GTSNPN and CDR2 SVGIG (reference sequence). The V gene lost 2 bases and the J gene lost 5 bases, with 17 bases spanning the gap. The CDR3 totals 15 residues. CDR3 amino acids: CAWSRISVKQDTQYF. CDR3 coding DNA: TGTGCCTGGAGTAGAATTAGCGTTAAACAAGATACGCAGTATTTT.

This clone appeared a few times. This chain connects TRBV11-2 to TRBJ1-1; the D is unclear. V was cut by 5 bases and J by 3 bases, with 10 bases left in between. CDR3 length: 13 amino acids. Germline values: CDR1 SGHAT, CDR2 FQNNGV. CDR3 sequence: CASSEQSYTEAFF. The CDR3 nucleotides are TGTGCCAGCAGCGAACAGTCATACACTGAAGCTTTCTTT.

The chain employs TRBV15 and TRBJ2-5; 14 bases line up with TRBD2. The CDR3 sequence is 17 residues long. Germline loops: CDR1 LNHNV, CDR2 YYDKDF (reference sequence). J was trimmed by 5 bases and V by 8 bases; bases with no gene match: 13. The CDR3 spells CATDTGTSGSSAETQYF. The CDR3 region has the DNA TGTGCCACCGACACCGGGACTAGCGGGAGCAGTGCTGAGACCCAGTACTTC.

V usage is TRBV7-8 and J usage is TRBJ2-1; 12 bases map to TRBD1. Per the germline V gene, CDR1 is SGHVS and CDR2 is FQNEAQ. Losses at the gene ends were 6 bases for V and 6 bases for J; bases not matched to a gene: 6. The CDR3 is 15 residues long. CDR3 amino acids: CASRPGQGAFNEQFF. The CDR3 DNA is TGTGCCAGCAGACCGGGACAGGGGGCTTTCAATGAGCAGTTCTTC.

V is TRBV11-1 and J is TRBJ1-1; D is unresolved. The length of the CDR3 is 13 residues. Germline CDR1 reads SGHAT; CDR2 reads FQDESV (reference sequence). Trimming removed 6 bases at V and 0 bases at J, with 8 bases between. The CDR3 DNA reads as TGTGCCAGCAGGGGCACACTGAACACTGAAGCTTTCTTT. It specifies CASRGTLNTEAFF.

This clone was detected a few times. The chain couples TRBV5-1 to TRBJ2-2; 8 nucleotides align to TRBD2. The V gene's germline CDR1 is SGHRS and CDR2 YFSETQ. The length of the CDR3 is 16 residues. With 3 bases clipped from V and 0 bases from J, the junction kept 4 bases outside the gene matches. In DNA form, the CDR3 reads TGCGCCAGCAGCTCGGGTAGCGGGACGAACACCGGGGAGCTGTTTTTT. It codes for CASSSGSGTNTGELFF. Drawing the rest from reference TRBV5-1 and TRBJ2-2, the complete variable domain is KAGVTQTPRYLIKTRGQQVTLSCSPISGHRSVSWYQQTPGQGLQFLFEYFSETQRNKGNFPGRFSGRQFSNSRSEMNVSTLELGDSALYLCASSSGSGTNTGELFFGEGSRLTVL.

The gene calls are TRBV18 and TRBJ1-2; 8 positions match TRBD1. V was pared by 6 bases and J by 3 bases, with 3 bases of the junction left unmatched. CDR3 size: 13 residues. Germline V CDR1 and CDR2: KGHSH, LQKENI. The CDR3 region has the DNA TGTGCCAGCTCTGCGGACAGGGACTATGGCTACACCTTC. The encoded protein is CASSADRDYGYTF.

The chain recombines TRBV1 with TRBJ2-7; the table's D call of TRBD2 was not tested on the DNA. TRBV1 is classified as a pseudogene. This CDR3 has 13 residues. The CDR3 region is CTSTNERGYEQYV. The CDR3 DNA is TGCACCAGCACCAACGAGCGGGGCTACGAGCAGTACGTC.

The chain uses TRBV11-2 and TRBJ2-2, with D possibly matching TRBD2 (5 bases). V was clipped by 8 bases and J by 6 bases, with 16 bases between them. CDR3 length: 14 residues. CDR1 and CDR2 (germline): SGHAT, FQNNGV. The CDR3 reads CASRYSSSAGELFF. In DNA, the CDR3 is TGTGCCAGCCGATATTCTAGCTCGGCCGGGGAGCTGTTTTTT.

This sequence joins TRBV6-5 and TRBJ2-5; 11 nucleotides agree with TRBD1. Germline loops: CDR1 MNHEY, CDR2 SVGAGI. The CDR3 totals 15 residues. V dropped 7 bases and J dropped 5; count of bases not matched to a gene: 9. The CDR3 loop reads CASKVRTGGRETQYF. The DNA of the CDR3 is TGTGCCAGCAAGGTCCGGACAGGGGGCCGGGAGACCCAGTACTTC.

This chain joins TRBV19 and TRBJ2-3, with TRBD1 identical over 7 bases. V dropped 9 bases and J dropped 3; count of bases not matched to a gene: 9. The CDR3 length is 14 residues. The germline gives CDR1 LNHDA, CDR2 SQIVND (reference sequence). CDR3 sequence (DNA): TGTGCCAGCCGCGAAGGGGGCAGGACAGATACGCAGTATTTT. As protein: CASREGGRTDTQYF.

The gene calls are TRBV7-9 and TRBJ1-4; no clear D. This CDR3 has 14 amino acids. CDR1 and CDR2 from the germline V gene are SEHNR and FQNEAQ (reference sequence). V was pared by 1 base and J by 5 bases, with 8 bases between. The CDR3 nucleotides read TGTGCCAGCAGCTTAGGAGGTCGAAATGAAAAACTGTTTTTT. This encodes CASSLGGRNEKLFF.

The CDR3 coding sequence is TGTGCCTCCCAGGGGTTCAGGGTTTATCAGCCCCAGCATTTT. Amino acid sequence: CASQGFRVYQPQHF. V is TRBV21-1 and J is TRBJ1-5; TRBD1 reflects the table's D call only, with no check against the DNA. TRBV21-1 is recorded as a pseudogene. This CDR3 is built from 14 residues.

V and J are TRBV19 and TRBJ2-1; D is ambiguous. The CDR3 consists of 13 residues. Trimming took 5 bases from V and 9 from J, leaving 14 bases between them. CDR1 LNHDA and CDR2 SQIVND come from the germline V gene (reference sequence). CDR3 sequence: CASSVESGIEQFF. For the CDR3, the DNA is TGTGCCAGTAGTGTCGAGTCGGGTATTGAGCAGTTCTTC.